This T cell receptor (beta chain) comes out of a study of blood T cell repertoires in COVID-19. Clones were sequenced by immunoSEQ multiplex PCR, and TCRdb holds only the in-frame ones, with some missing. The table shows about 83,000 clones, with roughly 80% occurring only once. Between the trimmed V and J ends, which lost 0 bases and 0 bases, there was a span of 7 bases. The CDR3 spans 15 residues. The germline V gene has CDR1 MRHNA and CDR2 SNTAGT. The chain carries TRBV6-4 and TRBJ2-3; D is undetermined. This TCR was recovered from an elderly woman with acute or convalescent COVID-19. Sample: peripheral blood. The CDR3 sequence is CASSDSPGSTDTQYF. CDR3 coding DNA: TGTGCCAGCAGTGACTCGCCGGGTAGCACAGATACGCAGTATTTT.